The 16 T cell receptor beta chains below were found in one sample sequenced in a study of ipilimumab plus nivolumab after autologous stem cell transplantation. The data were produced by immunoSEQ multiplex PCR, yet TCRdb's version contains in-frame clones alone and is incomplete. The sample shows about 13,000 clones, around 73% of them seen only once. The source was PBMCs, collected in a trial of ipilimumab plus nivolumab as post-transplant consolidation. These receptor sequences come from a male donor with diffuse large B-cell lymphoma.

This clone has only a few counts. The rearrangement uses TRBV10-3 and TRBJ2-5, with 7 nucleotides matching TRBD2. Germline V lookup: CDR1 ENHRY, CDR2 SYGVKD. CDR3 length equals 14 residues. V gave up 3 bases and J gave up 3 bases; unmatched junction bases: 4. The CDR3 DNA sequence: TGTGCCATCAGTGATGGGGGGGTCAAAGAGACCCAGTACTTC. Translating gives CAISDGGVKETQYF.

On this clone: The junction shows a germline mismatch at one end, possibly a read error. The rearrangement links TRBV5-4 to TRBJ2-4; the match to TRBD2 covers 7 bases. The CDR3 totals 15 residues. Looked up from germline, CDR1 is SGHNT and CDR2 is YYREEE (reference sequence). CDR3 in DNA: TGTGCCAGCAGCTTGGGGGCTAGCGGATCAAACACTCAGTACTTC. Protein product: CASSLGASGSNTQYF.

The genes are TRBV18 and TRBJ2-7; 8 positions match TRBD2. The CDR3 covers 17 residues. The trim removed 2 bases at V and 4 bases at J, leaving 13 bases unmatched. CDR1 KGHSH and CDR2 LQKENI come from the germline V gene. The CDR3 region has the DNA TGTGCCAGCTCACCAGAGGTAGCGGGATCTTTTGGGTACGAGCAGTACTTC. As protein: CASSPEVAGSFGYEQYF.

This clone is labeled as medium-sized. Written as DNA, the CDR3 is TGCGCCAGCAGCTTGGATTTAGCGGACCAAGAGACCCAGTACTTC. As protein: CASSLDLADQETQYF. The gene calls are TRBV5-1 and TRBJ2-5; weak D call: TRBD2 (6 bases). The V end lost 0 bases, the J end lost 0 bases, and 9 bases lay between the germline ends. The CDR3 length is 15 residues. Germline loops: CDR1 SGHRS, CDR2 YFSETQ.

The chain combines TRBV7-6 with TRBJ2-1, with TRBD1 matching 10 bases. Germline CDR1 SGHVS, CDR2 FNYEAQ. The trim removed 5 bases at V and 7 bases at J, leaving 14 bases unmatched. The CDR3 extends over 17 amino acids. The CDR3 here is CASSTPSGTGDVNEQFF. The DNA of the CDR3 is TGTGCCAGCAGCACCCCCTCCGGGACAGGGGACGTAAATGAGCAGTTCTTC.

This clone came up once. The chain links TRBV6-5 to TRBJ2-7; 7 nucleotides match TRBD1. Trimming cost V 2 bases and J 6 bases; bases outside gene matches: 7. Germline lookup yields CDR1 MNHEY and CDR2 SVGAGI. This CDR3 has 14 residues. The CDR3 loop is CASSYAYRGSEQYF. DNA of the CDR3: TGTGCCAGCAGTTACGCCTACAGGGGAAGCGAGCAGTACTTC.

Of note for this clone: A read error may account for a junction end that differs from germline. This sample includes further DNA sequences coding for the same CDR3. The J gene is TRBJ1-1, the V gene TRBV5-4; D is possibly TRBD1 (6 bases). The V gene's germline CDR1 is SGHNT and CDR2 YYREEE (reference sequence). The CDR3 length is 13 residues. The CDR3 sequence is CASSLQGGTEAFF. In DNA form, the CDR3 reads TGTGCCAGCAGCCTGCAAGGGGGTACTGAGGCTTTCTTT.

The CDR3 nucleotides are TGTGCCAGCAACTCCTTTTCGGGACAGAACTACAATGAGCAGTTCTTC. It encodes CASNSFSGQNYNEQFF. V gene TRBV27 combines with J gene TRBJ2-1, with 7 nucleotides matching TRBD1. This CDR3 has 16 residues. Trimming cost V 7 bases and J 3 bases; bases outside gene matches: 12. In germline, CDR1 is MNHEY, CDR2 SMNVEV (reference sequence).

This rearrangement joins TRBV11-3 to TRBJ1-1; possible D gene TRBD1, 6 bases. CDR1 and CDR2 from the germline V gene are SGHNT and YENEEA. The CDR3 runs to 12 residues. V was trimmed by 5 bases and J by 11 bases, leaving 15 bases between them. The chain's CDR3 is CASSRLPQGAFF. The CDR3 DNA sequence: TGTGCCAGCAGCCGCCTCCCACAGGGCGCTTTCTTT.

Note on this clone: The junction departs from germline at one end; a sequencing error may be responsible. The chain couples TRBV10-2 to TRBJ1-1; D not resolved. The CDR3 is 12 amino acids. The germline gives CDR1 WSHSY, CDR2 SAAADI. Written as DNA, the CDR3 is TGCGCCAGCAGTTGGGGTGACACAGAAGCTTTCTTT. Its translation: CASSWGDTEAFF.

This clone has just a few counts. This sequence joins TRBV30 and TRBJ1-2; the match to TRBD1 covers 9 bases. V trimming: 8 bases; J trimming: 4 bases; junction bases outside the gene matches: 5. This CDR3 is built from 12 residues. CDR1 and CDR2 (germline): GTSNPN, SVGIG (reference sequence). DNA for the CDR3: TGTGCCGACAAGACAGGGGGCTATGGCTACACCTTC. The encoded protein is CADKTGGYGYTF. The variable domain in full, completed from reference TRBV30 and TRBJ1-2, reads SQTIHQWPATLVQPVGSPLSLECTVEGTSNPNLYWYRQAAGRGLQLLFYSVGIGQISSEVPQNLSASRPQDRQFILSSKKLLLSDSGFYLCADKTGGYGYTFGSGTRLTVV.

The chain combines TRBV5-1 with TRBJ2-1, with 8 positions matching TRBD2. The CDR3 covers 15 residues. Trimming cost V 2 bases and J 7 bases; bases outside gene matches: 8. Germline V CDR1 and CDR2: SGHRS, YFSETQ. For the CDR3, the DNA is TGCGCCAGCAGCTTAAGAGCGGGAGTAAGTAATGAGCAGTTCTTC. Translated: CASSLRAGVSNEQFF.

This rearrangement joins TRBV27 to TRBJ2-5; D gene ambiguous. Germline V lookup: CDR1 MNHEY, CDR2 SMNVEV (reference sequence). This CDR3 has 15 residues. V lost 0 bases and J 7 bases, leaving 15 bases between the germline ends. The CDR3 loop reads CASSLSIATRSTQYF. The CDR3 DNA sequence: TGTGCCAGCAGTTTATCGATCGCAACCCGGTCGACCCAGTACTTC.

V gene TRBV19 combines with J gene TRBJ1-6; 11 nucleotides align to TRBD1. The CDR3 runs 16 residues. Looked up from germline, CDR1 is LNHDA and CDR2 is SQIVND (reference sequence). With V trimmed by 6 bases and J by 10 bases, 11 bases remained unmatched. The CDR3 sequence is CASSQRTGGFESPLHF. The CDR3 DNA reads as TGTGCCAGTAGCCAGCGGACAGGGGGCTTTGAATCACCCCTCCACTTT.

CDR3 in DNA: TGCAGCGTTGACCCCTATGGGGCTTTTGAGGCGGGGTCAATTGGGACCCAGTACTTC. It yields the protein CSVDPYGAFEAGSIGTQYF. V gene TRBV29-1 combines with J gene TRBJ2-5; D may be TRBD2 (6 bases). Germline V CDR1 and CDR2: SQVTM, ANQGSEA. V was clipped by 3 bases and J by 7 bases, with 33 bases between them. The CDR3 has 19 amino acids.

V and J are TRBV7-9 and TRBJ2-3; D is unclear. The CDR3 is 16 residues long. V was shortened by 5 bases and J by 3 bases, with 18 bases between the two germline ends. Germline V gene sequence: CDR1 SEHNR, CDR2 FQNEAQ (reference sequence). The CDR3 nucleotides are TGTGCCAGCAGCCCATGGCTGGGGTTAGGGACAGATACGCAGTATTTT. It specifies CASSPWLGLGTDTQYF.